The rows below give T cell receptor beta chains drawn from one sample of a study of cytomegalovirus exposure and HLA in healthy donors. The protocol was immunoSEQ multiplex PCR, while the TCRdb copy is restricted to in-frame clones and leaves out a portion. The sample shows 240,000 or so clones, 70% to 90% of them seen only once. The sequenced material came from PBMCs. The source of these receptors is a woman in her thirties in good health and CMV-seropositive. The CDR3 runs from the conserved cysteine through the conserved F or W. A D gene is named only where the DNA matches it firmly. The size entry is marked missing in some rows and otherwise reads once, few, many or a size class.

J,size,length,D,V,DNA,CDR3
TRBJ2-7,once,15,-,TRBV7-6,TGTGCCAGCAGCTTAGCCTCCGGGAACTCCTACGAGCAGTACTTC,CASSLASGNSYEQYF
TRBJ2-3,-,13,-,TRBV6-5,TGTGCCAGCAGACGGTTTCCCACAGATACGCAGTATTTT,CASRRFPTDTQYF
TRBJ2-1,-,15,-,TRBV7-8,TGTGCCAGCAGCTTAGTCAGGGTGGGGGGCAATGAGCAGTTCTTC,CASSLVRVGGNEQFF
TRBJ1-5,-,17,-,TRBV7-8,TGTGCCAGCAGCTTTAGACCCAGGGGAGAGGGCAATCAGCCCCAGCATTTT,CASSFRPRGEGNQPQHF
TRBJ2-7,-,14,TRBD2,TRBV5-4,TGTGCCAGCAGCCCCAGCGGGAGGGCCTACGAGCAGTACTTC,CASSPSGRAYEQYF
TRBJ2-4,-,18,TRBD1,TRBV7-6,TGTGCCAGCAGCTTAGGGGGGACAGGGTCCAGCGGGATAAACATTCAGTACTTC,CASSLGGTGSSGINIQYF
TRBJ1-5,once,15,-,TRBV5-8,TGTGCCAGCAGCTTGGACATGGGCAGGAATCAGCCCCAGCATTTT,CASSLDMGRNQPQHF
TRBJ2-7,-,17,TRBD2,TRBV5-1,TGCGCCAGCAGCTTGGGTCCTAGCGGGAGTTACTCCTACGAGCAGTACTTC,CASSLGPSGSYSYEQYF
TRBJ1-5,-,19,TRBD1,TRBV4-1,TGCGCCAGCAGCCAAGATCTTCTCGGTACAGGGGTCATATCTCAGCCCCAGCATTTT,CASSQDLLGTGVISQPQHF
TRBJ2-1,-,14,TRBD1,TRBV5-4,TGTGCCAGCAGCGCCCGGGACAGGGTAAATGAGCAGTTCTTC,CASSARDRVNEQFF
TRBJ2-7,-,11,-,TRBV6-1,TGTGCCAGCAGTGCAACACCTCTCCAGTACTTC,CASSATPLQYF
TRBJ1-2,-,11,-,TRBV20-1,TGCAGTGCTAGTATAAACTATGGCTACACCTTC,CSASINYGYTF
TRBJ2-1,-,14,-,TRBV27,TGTGCCAGCAGTTTTCCCGGGAGCCACAATGAGCAGTTCTTC,CASSFPGSHNEQFF
TRBJ2-6,-,17,TRBD1,TRBV27,TGTGCCAGCGGGCGAAGACAGGGAACTGCTGGGGCCAACGTCCTGACTTTC,CASGRRQGTAGANVLTF
TRBJ1-3,-,16,TRBD1,TRBV19,TGTGCCAGTAGCCTCGGGACAGGGTTCTCTGGAAACACCATATATTTT,CASSLGTGFSGNTIYF
TRBJ1-5,-,16,TRBD1,TRBV28,TGTGCCAGCAGTGGGCCAGGACAGGAGAGCAATCAGCCCCAGCATTTT,CASSGPGQESNQPQHF